Sequencing of this T cell receptor beta chain was carried out in a study of HIV-infected patients and healthy controls. Using its own MiXCR run on the 5' RACE reads, TCRdb lists one record per CDR3 protein. The repertoire includes about 64,000 distinct CDR3 sequences, over 15% of them detected once, and over 1.1% sits in the top ten. From germline, CDR1 is MNHEY and CDR2 SVGEGT. The CDR3 totals 16 residues. V was pared by 0 bases and J by 6 bases, with 14 bases between. The source of this sequence is a human donor in good health. This chain connects TRBV6-2 or TRBV6-3 to TRBJ2-2; D gene ambiguous. Sequenced sample: CD4+ T cells from blood. CDR3 protein: CASSYSTVWGSGELFF. Here the CDR3 DNA reads TGTGCCAGCAGTTACTCGACTGTTTGGGGTTCCGGGGAGCTGTTTTTT.